The subject of this entry is one TCR beta chain. Its antigen is still unknown. Assay: immunoSEQ multiplex PCR; the TCRdb copy retains only in-frame clones and omits some. The data contain under 60,000 clones, 70% to 90% of them singletons. Trimming pared 1 base from V and 3 bases from J, leaving 14 bases between. This CDR3 contains 15 residues. Germline CDR1 and CDR2: SGHRS and YFSETQ. Time point described: peripheral blood 6 weeks after treatment start. Patients suffered from locally advanced or metastatic urothelial carcinoma. The data originate from a study of PD-L1 blockade in urothelial cancer. Overall study: Analyses were performed on blood at 3 weeks after treatment start (the second dose) and at 6 weeks. T cells numbered a median of around 140,000 in the blood samples. Overall study results and limits: Better survival was predicted by below-median pretreatment blood TCR clonality.

The V and J genes are TRBV5-1 and TRBJ2-7; no reliable D call. This specimen consisted of PBMCs, obtained around atezolizumab (anti-PD-L1) treatment. The TCR comes from a man aged 55 to 70 with urothelial cancer. CDR3 bases: TGCGCCAGCAGCTTGATATTGTACAGAGTCTACGAGCAGTACTTC. It yields the protein CASSLILYRVYEQYF.